Each of the 8 T cell receptor beta chains below was sequenced from the same sample in a study of CD8 T cells in ankylosing spondylitis. TCRdb ran MiXCR on the 5' RACE reads and lists one entry per CDR3 protein. The sample has 200,000 to 250,000 distinct CDR3 sequences; roughly a tenth are singletons. Sequencing was performed on blood, either unsorted or a sorted T cell fraction (not recorded which). Receptor source: a male donor with ankylosing spondylitis or in good health (not recorded which).

Ten or more counts support this clonotype. V and J are TRBV5-1 and TRBJ1-2; no reliable D call. V dropped 6 bases and J dropped 3 bases, with 15 bases sitting between them. CDR3 size: 14 residues. Germline V gene sequence: CDR1 SGHRS, CDR2 YFSETQ. CDR3 nucleotides: TGCGCCAGCACCCTACTTATCGGGGACTATGGCTACACCTTC. It encodes CASTLLIGDYGYTF.

This clonotype was seen repeatedly, ten times or more. This rearrangement joins TRBV5-1 to TRBJ1-4; TRBD1 is a possible D gene (5 bases). The V end lost 2 bases, the J end lost 8 bases, and 19 bases lay between the germline ends. The CDR3 has 16 amino acids. CDR1 is SGHRS and CDR2 is YFSETQ in the germline V gene. CDR3 residues: CASSFTMDPRGEKLFF. The CDR3 nucleotides are TGCGCCAGCAGCTTCACCATGGACCCCCGGGGGGAAAAACTGTTTTTT.

This clonotype has more than one count but fewer than ten. The chain employs TRBV5-1 and TRBJ1-1, with 8 positions matching TRBD1. The length of the CDR3 is 17 residues. The V gene's germline CDR1 is SGHRS and CDR2 YFSETQ. V shed 2 bases and J 4 bases; nucleotides not matched to a gene: 13. The CDR3 DNA is TGCGCCAGCAGCTTCGGGCAGGGGGCGGAGGATGGCACTGAAGCTTTCTTT. Its protein is CASSFGQGAEDGTEAFF.

As for this clonotype: Since a much larger clone is just one base distant, this may be a read error. The V call is TRBV7-9, the J call TRBJ1-4; D unresolved. The CDR3 totals 13 residues. Germline CDR1 is SEHNR and CDR2 is FQNEAQ (reference sequence). CDR3 in DNA: TGTGCCAACAGCTTATATATCGGGGAAAAACTGTTTTTT. This sequence encodes CANSLYIGEKLFF.

There are a few counts of this clonotype. This sequence may be a read error, since a much larger clone differs from it by one base. The V and J genes are TRBV5-1 and TRBJ1-2; 9 bases are shared with TRBD1. The CDR3 spans 14 residues. CDR1 and CDR2 from the germline V gene are SGHRS and YFSETQ. CDR3 residues: CASSLDRGQDGDTF. CDR3 DNA: TGCGCCAGCAGCTTGGACAGGGGGCAGGATGGCGACACCTTC.

This clonotype was observed at least ten times. This chain joins TRBV25-1 and TRBJ1-2, with D tentatively TRBD1 (5 bases). In germline, CDR1 is MGHDK, CDR2 SYGVNS. Trimming took off 2 bases at V and 0 bases at J, with 10 bases between the two ends. The CDR3 loop spans 15 amino acids. The CDR3 here is CASSEHGGANYGYTF. The CDR3 DNA is TGTGCCAGCAGTGAACACGGGGGAGCTAACTATGGCTACACCTTC.

The chain has TRBV12-3 or TRBV12-4 and TRBJ1-1, with 8 bases aligning to TRBD1. V gave up 5 bases and J gave up 3 bases; unmatched junction bases: 2. The CDR3 sequence is 13 residues long. The CDR3 reads CASSVDRDTEAFF. CDR3 sequence (DNA): TGTGCCAGCAGTGTGGACAGGGACACTGAAGCTTTCTTT.

The chain is built from TRBV15 and TRBJ2-7; 7 nucleotides line up with TRBD2. With V trimmed by 5 bases and J by 1 base, 14 bases remained unmatched. The CDR3 runs to 17 residues. CDR1 LNHNV and CDR2 YYDKDF come from the germline V gene (reference sequence). CDR3 sequence: CATSPLGLAEKSYEQYF. The DNA for the CDR3 is TGTGCCACCAGCCCCCTCGGGCTAGCGGAAAAATCCTACGAGCAGTACTTC.